A selection of T cell receptor beta chains follows, all from one sample in a study of tumour-infiltrating T cells in Burkitt lymphoma. Clones were read by immunoSEQ multiplex PCR, and TCRdb kept only the in-frame ones, dropping some. This repertoire shows over 2,000 clones, 65% to 85% found once; its top ten account for around 7%. Material: tumor tissue. These receptors were collected from a human donor with diffuse large B-cell lymphoma. Both conserved end residues are part of each CDR3. A D gene is named only where the DNA matches it firmly. The size field is filled for only some rows; it gives once, few, many or a size class.

.	TRBV7-7	.	TRBJ2-7	CASSLLVGTEQYF	TGTGCTAGCAGCTTATTAGTGGGGACCGAGCAGTACTTC
.	TRBV9	.	TRBJ1-4	CASSPGRQSRFNEKLFF	TGTGCCAGCAGCCCAGGACGGCAGTCTCGTTTTAATGAAAAACTGTTTTTT
.	TRBV7-7	.	TRBJ2-2	CASSLGGTGELFF	TGTGCCAGCAGCTTAGGGGGCACCGGGGAGCTGTTTTTT
.	TRBV5-6	.	TRBJ2-1	CASRGLVNEQFF	TGTGCCAGCCGGGGTCTCGTAAATGAGCAGTTCTTC
.	TRBV9	.	TRBJ1-2	CASSVDEGAGGYTF	TGTGCCAGCAGCGTAGACGAAGGGGCGGGTGGCTACACCTTC
TRBD1	TRBV28	.	TRBJ1-2	CASSFSRGTVNYGYTF	TGTGCCAGCAGTTTTTCCCGAGGGACAGTCAACTATGGCTACACCTTC
.	TRBV7-2	.	TRBJ2-3	CASSLGADTQYF	TGTGCCAGCAGCTTAGGCGCAGATACGCAGTATTTT
.	TRBV30	.	TRBJ1-3	CAWSVRVPSTIYF	TGTGCCTGGAGTGTACGTGTCCCCTCGACCATATATTTT
TRBD1	TRBV9	.	TRBJ2-2	CASSAGQVLTGELFF	TGTGCCAGCAGCGCGGGACAGGTATTAACCGGGGAGCTGTTTTTT
.	TRBV6-1	.	TRBJ1-3	CASGRNTIYF	TGTGCCAGCGGGAGGAACACCATATATTTT
.	TRBV15	once	TRBJ2-1	CATSLGVRSSYNEQFF	TGTGCCACCAGCCTTGGGGTCAGGAGCTCCTACAATGAGCAGTTCTTC
.	TRBV29-1	.	TRBJ1-1	CSVGYMNTEAFF	TGCAGCGTTGGGTACATGAACACTGAAGCTTTCTTT
.	TRBV12-2	few	TRBJ2-2	CASRPLATNTGELFF	TGTGCAAGTCGCCCGCTAGCGACTAACACCGGGGAGCTGTTTTTT